This entry lists 13 T cell receptor beta chains sequenced from one sample in a study of blood T cell repertoires in COVID-19. Sequencing was performed with immunoSEQ multiplex PCR; in TCRdb, only in-frame clones are kept and a portion is missing. Of about 240,000 clones in the sample, 85% to 95% were seen once. Input material: peripheral blood. Receptor source: a man aged 25 to 40 with COVID-19, enrolled during active disease.

The rearrangement links TRBV5-1 to TRBJ2-3; 8 bases map to TRBD2. The germline gives CDR1 SGHRS, CDR2 YFSETQ. The CDR3 is 15 residues long. The trim removed 1 base at V and 1 base at J, leaving 2 bases unmatched. CDR3 in DNA: TGCGCCAGCAGCTTGCCACTAGCGGGCACAGATACGCAGTATTTT. Translated: CASSLPLAGTDTQYF.

The chain is built from TRBV6-5 and TRBJ1-1, with TRBD1 matching over 7 bases. Germline V CDR1 and CDR2: MNHEY, SVGAGI. J gave up 2 bases and V 6 bases, and 6 bases lay outside the gene matches. The CDR3 totals 14 residues. This chain's CDR3 is CASSRGQFNTEAFF. In DNA form, the CDR3 reads TGTGCCAGCAGCCGGGGACAGTTTAACACTGAAGCTTTCTTT.

The chain combines TRBV29-1 with TRBJ2-5, with TRBD2 matching 8 bases. The length of the CDR3 is 13 residues. Germline assignment: CDR1 SQVTM and CDR2 ANQGSEA. Losses at the gene ends were 4 bases for V and 4 bases for J; bases not matched to a gene: 5. This chain's CDR3 is CSVVRGGTETQYF. CDR3 bases: TGCAGCGTTGTTCGGGGGGGCACAGAGACCCAGTACTTC.

This chain joins TRBV4-2 and TRBJ2-7; D may be TRBD2 (5 bases). The CDR3 is 15 amino acids. Per the germline V gene, CDR1 is LGHNA and CDR2 is YNFKEQ. V lost 0 bases and J 0 bases, leaving 9 bases between the germline ends. CDR3 amino acids: CASSQEEAASYEQYF. The CDR3 bases are TGTGCCAGCAGCCAAGAGGAAGCGGCCTCCTACGAGCAGTACTTC.

The gene calls are TRBV2 and TRBJ1-2; TRBD1 matches 8 bases. This CDR3 spans 12 amino acids. Germline V gene data show CDR1 as SNHLY and CDR2 as FYNNEI. The V segment lost 7 bases and the J segment 8 bases; nucleotides outside the gene matches: 6. The CDR3: CASNPDRGGYTF. In DNA, the CDR3 is TGTGCCAGCAACCCAGACAGGGGCGGCTACACCTTC. Full variable domain (rest looked up from reference TRBV2 and TRBJ1-2): EPEVTQTPSHQVTQMGQEVILRCVPISNHLYFYWYRQILGQKVEFLVSFYNNEISEKSEIFDDQFSVERPDGSNFTLKIRSTKLEDSAMYFCASNPDRGGYTFGSGTRLTVV.

The CDR3: CASSDKTRGFPEAFF. The CDR3 DNA is TGTGCCAGCAGTGATAAGACACGGGGGTTCCCTGAAGCTTTCTTT. The chain carries TRBV6-1 and TRBJ1-1; a weak D match, TRBD1 (5 bases). With 3 bases removed from V and 6 bases from J, the gap between germline ends came to 17 bases. The CDR3 runs 15 residues. Germline V gene data show CDR1 as MNHNS and CDR2 as SASEGT.

The rearrangement links TRBV11-3 to TRBJ2-7; tentatively, D is TRBD1 (10 bases). The CDR3 covers 20 residues. Trimming removed 4 bases from V and 7 bases from J, with 35 bases in between. CDR1 is SGHNT, CDR2 YENEEA, per germline. The CDR3 DNA reads TGTGCCAGCAGCTCCCCGGACAGGGGGACAGCGGGGGGCCTAGGACGGGAGCAGTACTTC. It encodes CASSSPDRGTAGGLGREQYF.

The chain employs TRBV6-1 and TRBJ1-5; no clear D gene. CDR1 and CDR2 (germline): MNHNS, SASEGT. V was trimmed by 2 bases and J by 1 base, leaving 9 bases between them. The CDR3 runs 15 residues. CDR3 bases: TGTGCCAGCAGTGAAAGATCGAGGAGCAATCAGCCCCAGCATTTT. Encoded protein: CASSERSRSNQPQHF.

The rearrangement links TRBV30 to TRBJ1-3; D remains unclear. Trimming took 5 bases from V and 0 from J, leaving 8 bases between them. The germline V gene encodes CDR1 GTSNPN and CDR2 SVGIG (reference sequence). CDR3 length: 13 amino acids. The CDR3 here is CAWDPSSGNTIYF. CDR3 nucleotide sequence: TGTGCCTGGGACCCCAGCTCTGGAAACACCATATATTTT.

The chain carries TRBV5-6 and TRBJ1-5; D not resolved. Looked up from germline, CDR1 is SGHDT and CDR2 is YYEEEE. The germline V and J ends were trimmed by 4 bases and 0 bases, with 14 bases remaining between them. The CDR3 loop spans 16 amino acids. CDR3 region: CASSRGGFYSNQPQHF. The CDR3 DNA sequence: TGTGCCAGCAGCCGAGGCGGTTTCTATAGCAATCAGCCCCAGCATTTT.

This clone was recorded only once. The junction shows a germline mismatch at one end, possibly a read error. The chain recombines TRBV2 with TRBJ1-1; D is unclear. CDR1 is SNHLY, CDR2 FYNNEI, per germline. The length of the CDR3 is 15 residues. This chain's CDR3 is CASSEYFALSSEAFF. CDR3 DNA: TGTGCCAGCAGTGAATATTTTGCGTTATCGTCTGAGGCTTTCTTT.

In regard to this clone: The junction and the germline gene differ at one end; a read error may be behind it. The V call is TRBV13, the J call TRBJ1-1; the match to TRBD1 covers 8 bases. Germline V CDR1 and CDR2: PRHDT, FYEKMQ (reference sequence). The CDR3 covers 14 residues. This CDR3 is CASSATGVFTKAFF. CDR3 bases: TGTGCCAGCAGCGCGACAGGGGTTTTCACTAAAGCTTTCTTT.

The genes are TRBV29-1 and TRBJ2-5; 11 bases match TRBD2. Germline trimming cut 6 bases from V and 5 bases from J; bases unmatched to any gene: 14. Germline CDR1 reads SQVTM; CDR2 reads ANQGSEA. The CDR3 length is 16 residues. CDR3: CSVDKTSGVMMETQYF. The CDR3 DNA reads as TGCAGCGTAGACAAGACTAGCGGGGTAATGATGGAGACCCAGTACTTC. Variable domain in full (rest from reference TRBV29-1 and TRBJ2-5): SAVISQKPSRDICQRGTSLTIQCQVDSQVTMMFWYRQQPGQSLTLIATANQGSEATYESGFVIDKFPISRPNLTFSTLTVSNMSPEDSSIYLCSVDKTSGVMMETQYFGPGTRLLVL.